The rows below give T cell receptor beta chains drawn from one sample of a study of blood T cells in healthy people across ages. TCRdb passed the 5' RACE reads through MiXCR, listing each CDR3 protein once. The repertoire holds 1.2 million to 1.5 million distinct CDR3 sequences, around 39% seen once, with 6.5% to 10% in the top ten. The sequenced material came from blood. These receptors came from a woman aged 18-30 years in good health. CDR3s include the opening cysteine and the closing phenylalanine or tryptophan. Fields, in order: D gene, V gene, J gene, CDR3 protein. A D gene is named only where the DNA matches it firmly.

D gene: .
V gene: TRBV20-1
J gene: TRBJ1-4
CDR3 protein: CSARDLEEKLFF

D gene: TRBD1
V gene: TRBV6-6
J gene: TRBJ1-2
CDR3 protein: CASSLDRSAYGYTF

D gene: TRBD2
V gene: TRBV5-1
J gene: TRBJ2-1
CDR3 protein: CASSLFGGNEQFF

D gene: .
V gene: TRBV13
J gene: TRBJ2-3
CDR3 protein: CASSPSTRTQYF

D gene: TRBD1
V gene: TRBV12-3/TRBV12-4
J gene: TRBJ2-4
CDR3 protein: CASSLAGDSRYF

D gene: .
V gene: TRBV20-1
J gene: TRBJ2-3
CDR3 protein: CSASGDTQYF

D gene: .
V gene: TRBV3-1
J gene: TRBJ2-7
CDR3 protein: CASSQGAGIRDEQYF

D gene: .
V gene: TRBV29-1
J gene: TRBJ2-1
CDR3 protein: CSANGAYNEQFF

D gene: TRBD2
V gene: TRBV20-1
J gene: TRBJ2-5
CDR3 protein: CSAPGTSGYNEQYF

D gene: TRBD2
V gene: TRBV12-3/TRBV12-4
J gene: TRBJ2-5
CDR3 protein: CASRLDWGGPHEQYF

D gene: .
V gene: TRBV3-1
J gene: TRBJ2-2
CDR3 protein: CASSHHGTNTGELFF

D gene: .
V gene: TRBV20-1
J gene: TRBJ2-5
CDR3 protein: CSALGPGNEQYF

D gene: .
V gene: TRBV29-1
J gene: TRBJ1-2
CDR3 protein: CSVESRFGGHTF

D gene: .
V gene: TRBV28
J gene: TRBJ2-3
CDR3 protein: CASSYATAVRDTQYF

D gene: TRBD1
V gene: TRBV12-3/TRBV12-4
J gene: TRBJ1-2
CDR3 protein: CASSKGTASNYGYTF

D gene: .
V gene: TRBV7-6
J gene: TRBJ2-1
CDR3 protein: CASSPQELNEQFF

D gene: .
V gene: TRBV25-1
J gene: TRBJ1-6
CDR3 protein: CASSRDLPNSPLHF

D gene: .
V gene: TRBV6-2/TRBV6-3
J gene: TRBJ2-1
CDR3 protein: CASSYVGSHRNEQFF

D gene: .
V gene: TRBV5-1
J gene: TRBJ1-1
CDR3 protein: CASSLCQGNTEAFF

D gene: .
V gene: TRBV20-1
J gene: TRBJ2-3
CDR3 protein: CSAGGRGRGITDTQYF

D gene: .
V gene: TRBV20-1
J gene: TRBJ1-2
CDR3 protein: CSARDKLRQGLAYGYTF

D gene: TRBD2
V gene: TRBV10-3
J gene: TRBJ2-1
CDR3 protein: CAISYYGTSGVYNEQFF

D gene: .
V gene: TRBV4-1
J gene: TRBJ2-7
CDR3 protein: CASSRLSPPYEQYF

D gene: TRBD2
V gene: TRBV7-6
J gene: TRBJ2-3
CDR3 protein: CASSLGLAGGASTDTQYF

D gene: .
V gene: TRBV10-3
J gene: TRBJ2-7
CDR3 protein: CAISESEGTRYEQYF

D gene: .
V gene: TRBV12-3/TRBV12-4
J gene: TRBJ1-6
CDR3 protein: CASSLREGGNSPLHF

D gene: .
V gene: TRBV20-1
J gene: TRBJ1-2
CDR3 protein: CSARDPVAWDYGYTF

D gene: TRBD1
V gene: TRBV20-1
J gene: TRBJ1-1
CDR3 protein: CSAGTGYTEAFF

D gene: TRBD2
V gene: TRBV27
J gene: TRBJ2-1
CDR3 protein: CASSLGLPVNEQFF

D gene: TRBD2
V gene: TRBV10-3
J gene: .
CDR3 protein: CAISPAGSSYNEQYF